A single sample gave rise to the 5 T cell receptor beta chains below, sequenced in a study of T-cell memory formation after mild COVID-19. In TCRdb, the 5' RACE reads were re-called with MiXCR into one record per CDR3 protein. The table records hundreds of thousands of distinct CDR3 sequences, roughly 17% of them present only once. Sequencing was carried out using PBMCs or a T cell subset sorted from them (not recorded which). These receptors were taken from an adult woman who had mild COVID-19 (a few samples of this study predate the infection). Cell type and time point are not known.

Only a few counts were recorded for this clonotype. The chain combines TRBV12-3 or TRBV12-4 with TRBJ1-4; 8 nucleotides agree with TRBD1. There are 16 residues in the CDR3. V shed 3 bases, J shed 7 bases, and the junction held 10 bases outside the gene matches. The CDR3 DNA reads TGTGCCAGCAGTTTGGGGCCACAGGGGGTAGTTGAAAAACTGTTTTTT. It codes for CASSLGPQGVVEKLFF.

This clonotype was detected a few times. The V and J genes are TRBV20-1 and TRBJ1-1, with TRBD1 as a possible D gene (5 bases). Germline CDR1 is DFQATT and CDR2 is SNEGSKA (reference sequence). This CDR3 spans 14 amino acids. V gave up 6 bases and J gave up 3 bases, with 17 bases separating them. CDR3 residues: CSAITPGRYTEAFF. The DNA of the CDR3 is TGCAGTGCCATTACCCCAGGGAGGTACACTGAAGCTTTCTTT.

This rearrangement joins TRBV5-1 to TRBJ2-7, with D unclear. Trimming cost V 2 bases and J 5 bases, with 20 bases left between them. In germline, CDR1 is SGHRS, CDR2 YFSETQ. This CDR3 is built from 16 residues. The CDR3: CASSFGSLLYRDEQYF. CDR3 in DNA: TGCGCCAGCAGCTTCGGGTCCCTTCTTTATCGGGACGAGCAGTACTTC.

V is TRBV12-3 or TRBV12-4 and J is TRBJ1-5; perhaps TRBD1 as D (6 bases). V was pared by 6 bases and J by 8 bases, with 14 bases between. The CDR3 is 13 residues long. The CDR3 sequence: CASRTDRLEPQHF. DNA for the CDR3: TGTGCCAGCAGGACGGACAGACTTGAGCCCCAGCATTTT.

This clonotype was picked up a small number of times. The rearrangement joins TRBV5-1 to TRBJ2-1; 7 bases match TRBD2. V lost 1 base and J lost 8; bases outside the gene matches: 0. Germline V gives CDR1 SGHRS, CDR2 YFSETQ. The CDR3 length is 12 residues. CDR3 DNA: TGCGCCAGCAGCTTGACTAGCGATGAGCAGTTCTTC. Protein product: CASSLTSDEQFF.